These T cell receptor beta chains were read from a single sample in a study of shared clonotypes between healthy human individuals. TCRdb's copy holds only in-frame clones and misses some; the assay was immunoSEQ multiplex PCR. Seen here are 500,000 to 650,000 clones, around 78% observed once, and the top ten hold more than 10%. Sequenced material: PBMCs. The receptors stem from a woman aged 40 to 50 in good health. Some clones in this sample may be carry-over from other donors' samples. The CDR3 runs from the conserved cysteine through the conserved F or W. D genes are given only for firm matches. Not every row has a clone size; where given, it reads once, few, many or a size class.

>TRBV7-3|TRBJ2-3|-|-
CASSLRGTTLNTQYF
TGTGCCAGCAGCTTAAGGGGGACCACGTTGAATACGCAGTATTTT
>TRBV18|TRBJ1-5|-|-
CASSAQGFDQPQHF
TGTGCCAGCTCAGCGCAGGGTTTTGATCAGCCCCAGCATTTT
>TRBV5-1|TRBJ2-2|-|-
CASSPGHVGNTGELFF
TGCGCCAGCAGCCCCGGACATGTCGGGAACACCGGGGAGCTGTTTTTT
>TRBV5-6|TRBJ2-7|TRBD2|-
CASSFGLAGTYEQYF
TGTGCCAGCAGCTTCGGACTAGCGGGAACCTACGAGCAGTACTTC
>TRBV9|TRBJ1-2|-|-
CASSFGTPNYGYTF
TGTGCCAGCAGTTTCGGGACTCCTAACTATGGCTACACCTTC
>TRBV27|TRBJ1-2|TRBD1|-
CASSSGQGRYGYTF
TGTGCCAGCAGTTCAGGACAGGGCCGGTATGGCTACACCTTC
>TRBV28|TRBJ1-2|TRBD1|-
CASSPGQGFGCTF
TGTGCCAGCAGCCCGGGACAGGGTTTCGGCTGCACCTTC
>TRBV29-1|TRBJ1-1|-|-
CSVETGMNTEAFF
TGCAGCGTTGAAACAGGAATGAACACTGAAGCTTTCTTT
>TRBV10-2|TRBJ1-4|-|many
CASSEQGWEKLFF
TGCGCCAGCAGTGAACAGGGATGGGAAAAACTGTTTTTT
>TRBV7-9|TRBJ1-5|TRBD1|-
CASSLVGGTQGRNQPQHF
TGTGCCAGCAGCTTAGTAGGGGGGACACAGGGGAGAAATCAGCCCCAGCATTTT
>TRBV5-4|TRBJ2-1|-|-
CASSLGGAVYNEQFF
TGTGCCAGCAGTCTGGGGGGGGCGGTCTACAATGAGCAGTTCTTC
>TRBV6-1|TRBJ2-5|-|-
CASSEGASQETQYF
TGTGCCAGCAGTGAAGGGGCCAGCCAAGAGACCCAGTACTTC
>TRBV7-3|TRBJ1-5|-|-
CASSLGYHNQPQHF
TGTGCCAGCAGCTTAGGCTACCACAATCAGCCCCAGCATTTT
>TRBV18|TRBJ2-2|-|once
CASSPRAGTAGELFF
TGTGCCAGCTCACCACGGGCAGGGACCGCCGGGGAGCTGTTTTTT
>TRBV28|TRBJ2-7|TRBD2|-
CASRSPTSGIGEQYF
TGTGCCAGCAGATCCCCCACTAGCGGGATTGGCGAGCAGTACTTC
>TRBV10-3|TRBJ2-2|TRBD1|-
CAISGDRDTGELFF
TGTGCCATCAGTGGAGACAGGGACACCGGGGAGCTGTTTTTT
>TRBV11-2|TRBJ2-5|-|-
CASSVLMGETQYF
TGTGCCAGCAGCGTCTTGATGGGAGAGACCCAGTACTTC